The 26 T cell receptor beta chains below all came from one sample that was sequenced in a study of blood T cell repertoires in COVID-19. TCRdb keeps only in-frame clones here, not all; method: immunoSEQ multiplex PCR. Here the sample spans 150,000 or so clones, 80% to 90% being singletons. Sequenced input: PBMCs or T cells enriched from blood (not recorded which). The receptors were gathered from a middle-aged man who had recovered from COVID-19.

The V call is TRBV7-9, the J call TRBJ1-2; 7 bases match TRBD1. This CDR3 comprises 14 residues. Germline V lookup: CDR1 SEHNR, CDR2 FQNEAQ (reference sequence). Trimming removed 0 bases from V and 8 bases from J; junction bases left unmatched: 6. The CDR3 sequence: CASSLADRARGYTF. DNA of the CDR3: TGTGCCAGCAGCTTAGCCGACAGGGCACGAGGCTACACCTTC.

The V gene is TRBV24-1, the J gene TRBJ1-2; D is perhaps TRBD1 (6 bases). The CDR3 totals 14 residues. With 5 bases removed from V and 8 bases from J, the gap between germline ends came to 17 bases. CDR1 is KGHDR and CDR2 is SFDVKD in the germline V gene. CDR3 protein: CATSGWDTAEGYTF. For the CDR3, the DNA is TGTGCCACCAGTGGATGGGACACCGCAGAGGGCTACACCTTC.

This chain uses TRBV7-9 with TRBJ1-4; 8 bases are shared with TRBD1. Trimming took 5 bases from V and 7 from J; bases not matched to a gene: 6. Germline V gene sequence: CDR1 SEHNR, CDR2 FQNEAQ (reference sequence). The CDR3 runs 14 residues. The DNA for the CDR3 is TGTGCCAGCAGCAGGGGACAGGAAACTGAAAAACTGTTTTTT. Translation: CASSRGQETEKLFF.

This rearrangement joins TRBV25-1 to TRBJ2-5; D gene ambiguous. Trimming took 2 bases from V and 5 from J, leaving 9 bases between them. The CDR3 has 13 amino acids. The germline gives CDR1 MGHDK, CDR2 SYGVNS. Written as DNA, the CDR3 is TGTGCCAGCAGTGAAGACACGTGGGAGACCCAGTACTTC. It specifies CASSEDTWETQYF.

This chain links TRBV20-1 with TRBJ2-1; 8 bases fit TRBD1. The CDR3 runs 14 residues. Germline V lookup: CDR1 DFQATT, CDR2 SNEGSKA (reference sequence). Trimming took 3 bases from V and 8 from J; bases not matched to a gene: 9. CDR3 sequence reads: CSASRLQGADEQFF. In DNA, the CDR3 is TGCAGTGCTAGTCGACTCCAGGGGGCGGATGAGCAGTTCTTC.

This clone was detected only a few times. The genes are TRBV5-4 and TRBJ2-1; the match to TRBD2 covers 8 bases. Germline loops: CDR1 SGHNT, CDR2 YYREEE (reference sequence). The CDR3 runs 16 residues. V trimming: 3 bases; J trimming: 7 bases; junction bases outside the gene matches: 12. CDR3 amino acids: CASSSRRGASLNEQFF. For the CDR3, the DNA is TGTGCCAGCAGCTCGAGGCGGGGGGCCTCATTAAATGAGCAGTTCTTC.

The CDR3 reads CASSQKLYSPLHF. The CDR3 DNA follows: TGCGCCAGCAGCCAAAAACTTTATTCACCCCTCCACTTT. The rearrangement joins TRBV4-1 to TRBJ1-6; unclear D gene. Germline-derived CDR1 and CDR2 are MGHRA and YSYEKL. This CDR3 is built from 13 residues. Deletions cut 2 bases from V and 8 bases from J, with 7 bases between.

The genes are TRBV23-1 and TRBJ1-2, with D unclear. TRBV23-1 is sorted into the ORF group, with uncertain function. V gave up 4 bases and J gave up 0 bases, with 12 bases separating them. The CDR3 length is 15 residues. CDR3 loop: CASSRGPASNYGYTF. CDR3 coding DNA: TGCGCCAGCAGTCGCGGGCCAGCTTCTAACTATGGCTACACCTTC.

The CDR3 bases are TGCGCCAGCAGGCCCAGGGAACTCACAGATACGCAGTATTTT. Translation: CASRPRELTDTQYF. This chain joins TRBV5-1 and TRBJ2-3; TRBD1 might be the D (5 bases). The CDR3 totals 14 residues. Trimming took off 5 bases at V and 2 bases at J, with 12 bases between the two ends. From germline, CDR1 is SGHRS and CDR2 YFSETQ.

This chain links TRBV10-1 with TRBJ1-2, with 7 bases aligning to TRBD1. Losses at the gene ends were 4 bases for V and 4 bases for J; bases not matched to a gene: 6. Germline V gives CDR1 WNHNN, CDR2 SYGVQD (reference sequence). The CDR3 has 14 residues. The CDR3 nucleotides are TGCGCCAGCAGTGCCACGGGACAGAGCTATGGCTACACCTTC. This encodes CASSATGQSYGYTF.

The chain is built from TRBV5-4 and TRBJ1-6; 7 positions agree with TRBD1. The junction had 10 bases not matched to a gene; V was cut back by 3 bases and J by 10 bases. The CDR3 extends over 15 amino acids. Germline V lookup: CDR1 SGHNT, CDR2 YYREEE (reference sequence). The CDR3 nucleotides are TGTGCCAGCAGCTCTGGGACAGAAAGATCCTCACCCCTCCACTTT. It yields the protein CASSSGTERSSPLHF.

The chain links TRBV27 to TRBJ2-7; the D is unclear. V lost 2 bases to trimming and J lost 3 bases, with 8 bases between them. The CDR3 sequence is 13 residues long. CDR1 is MNHEY, CDR2 SMNVEV, per germline (reference sequence). The CDR3 DNA reads as TGTGCCAGCAGTTTAGGCCAACACTACGAGCAGTACTTC. Amino acids: CASSLGQHYEQYF.

This clone is a singleton in its sample. The V gene is TRBV5-1, the J gene TRBJ2-1, with a tentative D call TRBD2 (7 bases). The CDR3 loop spans 19 amino acids. Trimming stripped 0 bases from V and 4 bases from J, with 23 bases between. The germline CDR1 and CDR2 sequences are SGHRS and YFSETQ. CDR3 nucleotides: TGCGCCAGCAGCTTGGTGGCAGGGGTTGGGCGGGGGCGATACAATGAGCAGTTCTTC. It is translated as CASSLVAGVGRGRYNEQFF.

This clone appeared a single time. J is TRBJ1-2 and V is TRBV19, with 8 bases aligning to TRBD1. V was pared by 7 bases and J by 3 bases, with 4 bases of the junction left unmatched. The CDR3 runs 13 residues. In germline, CDR1 is LNHDA, CDR2 SQIVND (reference sequence). For the CDR3, the DNA is TGTGCCAGTAAAATACAGGGGGACTATGGCTACACCTTC. Translated: CASKIQGDYGYTF.

The V gene is TRBV5-1, the J gene TRBJ1-6; D might be TRBD1 (5 bases). CDR1 and CDR2 from the germline V gene are SGHRS and YFSETQ. The CDR3 extends over 15 amino acids. With 0 bases removed from V and 4 bases from J, the gap between germline ends came to 8 bases. CDR3 in DNA: TGCGCCAGCAGCTTGGCGGGGGGTTATAATTCACCCCTCCACTTT. It is translated as CASSLAGGYNSPLHF. The complete variable domain, with remaining parts taken from reference TRBV5-1 and TRBJ1-6, reads KAGVTQTPRYLIKTRGQQVTLSCSPISGHRSVSWYQQTPGQGLQFLFEYFSETQRNKGNFPGRFSGRQFSNSRSEMNVSTLELGDSALYLCASSLAGGYNSPLHFGNGTRLTVT.

The rearrangement links TRBV5-1 to TRBJ1-3, with TRBD1 matching over 9 bases. The CDR3 covers 15 residues. J gave up 4 bases and V 4 bases, and 6 bases lay outside the gene matches. The germline V gene has CDR1 SGHRS and CDR2 YFSETQ. CDR3: CASSEGQGFGNTIYF. In DNA form, the CDR3 reads TGCGCCAGCAGCGAGGGACAGGGTTTCGGAAACACCATATATTTT.

This clone was detected once. V and J are TRBV25-1 and TRBJ2-1; D gene unclear. Germline CDR1 MGHDK, CDR2 SYGVNS. V lost 5 bases to trimming and J lost 12 bases, with 11 bases between them. The CDR3 runs 11 residues. The CDR3 here is CASSSPTGQFF. The CDR3 DNA reads TGTGCCAGCAGTTCACCTACTGGGCAGTTCTTC.

V gene TRBV19 combines with J gene TRBJ1-2, with D possibly matching TRBD1 (6 bases). Per germline, CDR1 LNHDA and CDR2 SQIVND (reference sequence). The CDR3 sequence is 15 residues long. Trimming stripped 10 bases from V and 5 bases from J, with 23 bases between. CDR3 bases: TGTGCCATAGTGACACCAGGGGTGGACCGATATGGCTACACCTTC. Translation: CAIVTPGVDRYGYTF.

This clone was seen more than once but under ten times. The chain links TRBV6-6 to TRBJ2-7, with TRBD1 matching 9 bases. V gave up 5 bases and J gave up 0 bases; unmatched junction bases: 5. The CDR3 loop spans 15 amino acids. The germline gives CDR1 MNHNY, CDR2 SVGAGI (reference sequence). Written as DNA, the CDR3 is TGTGCCAGCAGTCAGGGACAGGGCCTCTCCTACGAGCAGTACTTC. Residues: CASSQGQGLSYEQYF.

This chain connects TRBV3-1 (or the pseudogene TRBV3-2) to TRBJ1-2; D perhaps matches TRBD1 (6 bases). There are 15 residues in the CDR3. Germline values: CDR1 LGHDT, CDR2 YNNKEL (reference sequence). V was cut by 2 bases and J by 6 bases, with 16 bases left in between. The CDR3 nucleotides are TGTGCCAGCAGCCAATCGGGACAAATCGTGAATGGCTACACCTTC. Protein sequence: CASSQSGQIVNGYTF.

The chain joins TRBV18 to TRBJ1-2; a weak D match, TRBD1 (6 bases). Germline CDR1 KGHSH, CDR2 LQKENI. This CDR3 region has 13 residues. V was shortened by 3 bases and J by 8 bases, with 13 bases between the two germline ends. CDR3 coding DNA: TGTGCCAGCTCACCCGACAGGCGTTTGGGCTACACCTTC. It is translated as CASSPDRRLGYTF.

The V call is TRBV27, the J call TRBJ1-4, with D perhaps matching TRBD1 (5 bases). Trimming took off 2 bases at V and 7 bases at J, with 11 bases between the two ends. This CDR3 is built from 14 residues. Germline CDR1 reads MNHEY; CDR2 reads SMNVEV (reference sequence). CDR3 DNA: TGTGCCAGCAGTTTAGTTAGGGGTAGTGAAAAACTGTTTTTT. Its protein product is CASSLVRGSEKLFF.

This clone was seen only once. J is TRBJ1-1 and V is TRBV7-9, with TRBD1 matching over 8 bases. The ends lost 9 bases at V and 1 base at J; junction bases unmatched: 4. Germline lookup yields CDR1 SEHNR and CDR2 FQNEAQ (reference sequence). CDR3 length equals 13 residues. The CDR3 DNA reads TGTGCCAGTAGGACAGGGCGGAACACTGAAGCTTTCTTT. Protein sequence: CASRTGRNTEAFF.

The chain is built from TRBV11-2 and TRBJ2-2; the match to TRBD2 covers 10 bases. Germline CDR1 SGHAT, CDR2 FQNNGV. V lost 0 bases, J lost 7 bases, and 11 bases stayed unmatched. The CDR3 consists of 18 residues. In DNA form, the CDR3 reads TGTGCCAGCAGCTTAGACGGATGGCTAGCGGGGGAGGGCGGGGAGCTGTTTTTT. This sequence encodes CASSLDGWLAGEGGELFF.

The chain joins TRBV19 to TRBJ1-1; 7 nucleotides align to TRBD1. This CDR3 has 15 residues. Germline CDR1 is LNHDA and CDR2 is SQIVND (reference sequence). V gave up 3 bases and J gave up 4 bases; unmatched junction bases: 8. This CDR3 is CASSIAGGIGTEAFF. In DNA, the CDR3 is TGTGCCAGTAGTATCGCAGGGGGTATCGGCACTGAAGCTTTCTTT.

This clone was seen a single time. CDR3 amino acids: CASSQDRGYPDSGKLFF. CDR3 nucleotides: TGTGCCAGCAGCCAAGATCGGGGTTACCCTGATTCGGGAAAACTGTTTTTT. The chain has TRBV3-1 (or the pseudogene TRBV3-2) and TRBJ1-4; D not resolved. Germline CDR1 LGHDT, CDR2 YNNKEL (reference sequence). This CDR3 comprises 17 residues. Between the trimmed V and J ends, which lost 0 bases and 10 bases, there was a span of 21 bases.